This T cell receptor beta chain is drawn from a study of PD-1 blockade in classical Hodgkin lymphoma. About the research overall: Administration of nivolumab to patients was at 3 mg/kg intravenously every 2 weeks. Overall study results and limits: Unlike CD8+ TCR diversity, which did not rise significantly by C4D1, CD4+ TCR diversity did. Patients who responded completely had about the same baseline diversity as newly diagnosed patients.

Every patient experienced relapse after autologous stem cell transplantation, and brentuximab vedotin exposure varied. For this clone: Its antigen remains unidentified.

TCRdb's table, derived via immunoSEQ multiplex PCR, lists solely in-frame clones and lacks some. Among 13,000 to 15,000 clones, 81% were seen once, and the ten largest hold 24%. Germline V CDR1 and CDR2: SGDLS, YYNGEE. V was clipped by 1 base and J by 5 bases; unmatched bases: 5. CDR3 length equals 16 residues. V is TRBV9 and J is TRBJ2-7, with 14 bases fitting TRBD2. This receptor was taken from a human donor with classical Hodgkin lymphoma. The sequencing used peripheral blood mononuclear cells (PBMCs), collected at baseline. CDR3 loop: CASSVWGTSGGDEQYF. CDR3 in DNA: TGTGCCAGCAGCGTATGGGGGACTAGCGGGGGAGACGAGCAGTACTTC.